Described below is a single TCR beta chain sequence and its context. Authors of the study amplified TCR beta CDR3 regions from RNA transcripts. First-round RT-PCR of the TCR CDR3 relied on the HTBI primer set. TCRdb re-called the multiplex PCR reads with MiXCR, one entry per CDR3 protein. The sample contains around 420,000 distinct CDR3 sequences, 15% to 19% of which appear only once. The CDR3 totals 15 residues. The germline gives CDR1 DFQATT, CDR2 SNEGSKA (reference sequence). V gave up 4 bases and J gave up 7 bases, with 17 bases separating them. This specimen comes from a study of T cells in Graves' hyperthyroidism and ophthalmopathy.

Sequenced: blood. The clonotype comes from a woman between 18 and 29 years old with Graves' hyperthyroidism. V and J are TRBV20-1 and TRBJ1-6; a possible D gene is TRBD1 (5 bases). This chain's CDR3 is CSAISGDPANSPLHF. DNA for the CDR3: TGCAGTGCTATTTCGGGGGATCCGGCGAATTCACCCCTCCACTTT.